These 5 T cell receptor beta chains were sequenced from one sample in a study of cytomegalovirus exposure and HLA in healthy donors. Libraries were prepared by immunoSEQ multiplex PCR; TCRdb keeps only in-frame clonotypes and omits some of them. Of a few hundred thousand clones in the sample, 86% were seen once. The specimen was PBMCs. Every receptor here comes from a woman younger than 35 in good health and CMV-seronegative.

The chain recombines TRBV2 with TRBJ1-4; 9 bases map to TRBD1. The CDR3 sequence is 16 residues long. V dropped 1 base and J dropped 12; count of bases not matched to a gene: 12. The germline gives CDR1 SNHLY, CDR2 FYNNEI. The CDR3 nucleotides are TGTGCCAGCAGTGAAGGTCTACAGGGGGCTAACGGAGAACTGTTTTTT. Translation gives CASSEGLQGANGELFF.

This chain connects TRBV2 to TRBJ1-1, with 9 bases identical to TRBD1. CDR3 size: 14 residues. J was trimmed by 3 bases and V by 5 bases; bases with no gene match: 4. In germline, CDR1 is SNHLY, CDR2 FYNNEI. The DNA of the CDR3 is TGTGCCAGCAGTACACAGGGGGCGTACACTGAAGCTTTCTTT. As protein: CASSTQGAYTEAFF.

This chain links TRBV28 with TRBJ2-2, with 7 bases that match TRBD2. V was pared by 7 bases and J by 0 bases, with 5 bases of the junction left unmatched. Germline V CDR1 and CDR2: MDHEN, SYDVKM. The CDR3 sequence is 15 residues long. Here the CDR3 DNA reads TGTGCCAGCACCGACAGCGGGGCGAACACCGGGGAGCTGTTTTTT. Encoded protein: CASTDSGANTGELFF.

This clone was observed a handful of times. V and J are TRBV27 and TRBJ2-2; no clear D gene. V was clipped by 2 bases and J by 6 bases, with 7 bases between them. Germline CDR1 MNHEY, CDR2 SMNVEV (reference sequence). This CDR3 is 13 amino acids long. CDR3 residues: CASSLDVAGELFF. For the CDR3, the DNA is TGTGCCAGCAGTTTAGATGTAGCCGGGGAGCTGTTTTTT.

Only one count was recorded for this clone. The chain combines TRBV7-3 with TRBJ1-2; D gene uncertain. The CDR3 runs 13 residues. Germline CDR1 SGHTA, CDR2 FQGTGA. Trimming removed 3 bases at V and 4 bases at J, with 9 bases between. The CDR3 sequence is CASSFPDFYGYTF. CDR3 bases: TGTGCCAGCAGCTTTCCAGACTTCTATGGCTACACCTTC. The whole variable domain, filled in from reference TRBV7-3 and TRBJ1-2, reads GAGVSQTPSNKVTEKGKYVELRCDPISGHTALYWYRQSLGQGPEFLIYFQGTGAADDSGLPNDRFFAVRPEGSVSTLKIQRTERGDSAVYLCASSFPDFYGYTFGSGTRLTVV.